This record looks at one T cell receptor (beta chain) sequence and its context. The antigen is unknown. The sample belongs to a study of T-cell memory formation after mild COVID-19. About the study: Largely donor-specific TCR clusters were found.

Trimming cost V 6 bases and J 0 bases, with 18 bases left between them. Germline V gives CDR1 SGDLS, CDR2 YYNGEE. The CDR3 runs 16 residues. TCRdb fed the 5' RACE reads into MiXCR, producing one record per CDR3 protein. Of 300,000 to 350,000 distinct CDR3 sequences in the sample, just under 20% were seen once. Broader study findings: Contracting CD8+ clones were enriched in EMRA, CD4+ mainly in CM and EM.

The chain links TRBV9 to TRBJ1-2, with D possibly being TRBD1 (5 bases). The clonotype was recovered from a young man who had mild COVID-19 (a few samples of this study predate the infection). Cell type and time point are not known. Sequencing input: PBMCs or a T cell subset sorted from them (not recorded which). The CDR3 DNA sequence: TGTGCCAGCACCTTCGGAGGGACCTTAGCTAACTATGGCTACACCTTC. It yields the protein CASTFGGTLANYGYTF.